Shown below are 21 T cell receptor beta chains from a single sample sequenced in a study of blood T cell repertoires in COVID-19. Sequencing was performed with immunoSEQ multiplex PCR; in TCRdb, only in-frame clones are kept and a portion is missing. The sample consists of about 94,000 clones, approximately 83% of them appearing once. Sequencing used peripheral blood. These receptor sequences come from a man in his sixties with acute or convalescent COVID-19.

The chain couples TRBV19 to TRBJ1-1; a weak D match, TRBD1 (5 bases). CDR1 is LNHDA, CDR2 SQIVND, per germline (reference sequence). There are 19 residues in the CDR3. Trimming removed 2 bases at V and 3 bases at J, with 25 bases between. CDR3 in amino acids: CASSISRGTAAQRDTEAFF. The CDR3 DNA sequence: TGTGCCAGTAGTATATCACGGGGGACGGCCGCACAAAGGGACACTGAAGCTTTCTTT.

This clone was detected once. The chain employs TRBV2 and TRBJ1-2, with TRBD1 matching 7 bases. Trimming cost V 2 bases and J 4 bases; bases outside gene matches: 1. Germline assignment: CDR1 SNHLY and CDR2 FYNNEI. The CDR3 covers 13 residues. The CDR3: CASSERDSYGYTF. In DNA, the CDR3 is TGTGCCAGCAGTGAACGGGACAGCTATGGCTACACCTTC.

This chain joins TRBV21-1 and TRBJ2-7; whether TRBD2, the table's D call, matches the DNA was not checked. TRBV21-1 is a known pseudogene. This CDR3 has 13 residues. Here the CDR3 DNA reads TGTGCCAGCAGCAAAGTGTACTCCTACGAGCAGTACTTC. Its translation: CASSKVYSYEQYF.

This clone was observed once. The rearrangement uses TRBV7-3 and TRBJ1-1; 9 bases match TRBD1. This CDR3 comprises 13 residues. With V trimmed by 4 bases and J by 5 bases, 2 bases remained unmatched. Germline V lookup: CDR1 SGHTA, CDR2 FQGTGA. The CDR3 coding sequence is TGTGCCAGCAGCTCAGACAGGGGGACTGAAGCTTTCTTT. This sequence encodes CASSSDRGTEAFF.

The chain is built from TRBV12-3 or TRBV12-4 and TRBJ1-1; 8 bases agree with TRBD1. J lost 5 bases, V lost 10 bases, and 6 bases had no gene match. The CDR3 has 12 amino acids. The CDR3 nucleotides read TGTGCCATCACAGGGGGAGGGACTGAAGCTTTCTTT. This translates into CAITGGGTEAFF.

This clone was seen a single time. The chain is built from TRBV7-8 and TRBJ2-6; 7 nucleotides align to TRBD1. This CDR3 is built from 15 residues. V was pared by 4 bases and J by 4 bases, with 4 bases of the junction left unmatched. CDR1 is SGHVS and CDR2 is FQNEAQ in the germline V gene. The CDR3 protein is CASSSGTVGANVLTF. The CDR3 nucleotides read TGTGCCAGCAGCTCCGGGACAGTCGGGGCCAACGTCCTGACTTTC.

The sample holds a few counts of this clone. This rearrangement joins TRBV7-6 to TRBJ2-3; D possibly corresponds to TRBD2 (7 bases). Trimming took off 0 bases at V and 1 base at J, with 8 bases between the two ends. This CDR3 spans 15 amino acids. Germline assignment: CDR1 SGHVS and CDR2 FNYEAQ. The CDR3 region has the DNA TGTGCCAGCAGCTTAGCGGGGGGGCGCACAGATACGCAGTATTTT. It translates to CASSLAGGRTDTQYF.

This CDR3 reads CVRSWDSQETQYF. CDR3 sequence (DNA): TGTGTCAGAAGCTGGGACAGCCAAGAGACCCAGTACTTC. The rearrangement links TRBV7-5 to TRBJ2-5; TRBD1 reflects the table's D call only, with no check against the DNA. TRBV7-5 is described as a pseudogene. The CDR3 covers 13 residues.

The chain carries TRBV5-5 and TRBJ2-5, with 9 bases lining up with TRBD1. The CDR3 spans 14 residues. The junction had 1 base not matched to a gene; V was cut back by 0 bases and J by 4 bases. CDR1 is SGHKS and CDR2 is YYEKEE in the germline V gene (reference sequence). The CDR3 spells CASSLEDRGETQYF. DNA for the CDR3: TGTGCCAGCAGCTTGGAGGACAGGGGAGAGACCCAGTACTTC.

V is TRBV28 and J is TRBJ2-7; 7 bases line up with TRBD1. The trim removed 5 bases at V and 4 bases at J, leaving 14 bases unmatched. The length of the CDR3 is 16 residues. CDR1 MDHEN and CDR2 SYDVKM come from the germline V gene. DNA for the CDR3: TGTGCCAGCAGTGAGACCGGGACAGAGCATAGGTACGAGCAGTACTTC. This encodes CASSETGTEHRYEQYF.

This chain joins TRBV6-1 and TRBJ2-2; D is uncertain. Germline-derived CDR1 and CDR2 are MNHNS and SASEGT. Trimming shortened V by 5 bases and J by 4 bases, and 8 bases separated the two germline ends. The CDR3 is 13 amino acids. The CDR3 reads CASSFLLTGELFF. CDR3 nucleotides: TGTGCCAGCAGTTTCCTTCTCACCGGGGAGCTGTTTTTT.

The V call is TRBV19, the J call TRBJ1-2; 8 nucleotides match TRBD1. CDR1 LNHDA and CDR2 SQIVND come from the germline V gene (reference sequence). There are 16 residues in the CDR3. With 5 bases clipped from V and 8 bases from J, the junction kept 16 bases outside the gene matches. In DNA, the CDR3 is TGTGCCAGTAGTCTCGACGGCTGGACAGGGTTAGGGGGCTACACCTTC. This encodes CASSLDGWTGLGGYTF.

The chain has TRBV7-9 and TRBJ1-2; D perhaps matches TRBD1 (6 bases). Germline V gives CDR1 SEHNR, CDR2 FQNEAQ (reference sequence). V shed 3 bases and J shed 6 bases, with 17 bases lying between them. The CDR3 runs to 15 residues. The CDR3 region has the DNA TGTGCCAGCAGCTTCCGCCAAGGGGGGGGAGATGGCTACACCTTC. The encoded protein is CASSFRQGGGDGYTF.

The rearrangement joins TRBV9 to TRBJ2-2, with 10 bases aligning to TRBD2. Losses at the gene ends were 3 bases for V and 5 bases for J; bases not matched to a gene: 7. Germline values: CDR1 SGDLS, CDR2 YYNGEE. There are 16 residues in the CDR3. The CDR3: CASSASGGSQTGELFF. The CDR3 DNA reads as TGTGCCAGCAGCGCTAGCGGGGGTTCGCAAACCGGGGAGCTGTTTTTT.

The chain recombines TRBV24-1 with TRBJ2-5, with 10 bases matching TRBD1. J gave up 3 bases and V 5 bases, and 5 bases lay outside the gene matches. There are 15 residues in the CDR3. Germline values: CDR1 KGHDR, CDR2 SFDVKD. CDR3 sequence (DNA): TGTGCCACCAGTGTCGGGGGACAGGGGAAAGAGACCCAGTACTTC. This encodes CATSVGGQGKETQYF.

This clone appeared a single time. The rearrangement joins TRBV6-2 or TRBV6-3 to TRBJ1-5; no clear D gene. The V end was cut by 4 bases, the J end by 3 bases, with 7 bases between. This CDR3 has 13 residues. Germline V gene data show CDR1 as MNHEY and CDR2 as SVGEGT. The CDR3 DNA reads as TGTGCCAGCAGTTGGGCAGTCAATCAGCCCCAGCATTTT. This encodes CASSWAVNQPQHF.

The chain has TRBV30 and TRBJ1-5; the match to TRBD1 covers 9 bases. This CDR3 comprises 15 residues. From germline, CDR1 is GTSNPN and CDR2 SVGIG (reference sequence). V lost 0 bases and J lost 4; bases outside the gene matches: 4. The CDR3 is CAWSVSTGGNQPQHF. The CDR3 bases are TGTGCCTGGAGTGTTTCGACAGGGGGGAATCAGCCCCAGCATTTT.

V is TRBV6-6 and J is TRBJ1-6; 11 positions agree with TRBD1. Germline V gene lookup returns CDR1 MNHNY and CDR2 SVGAGI (reference sequence). This CDR3 is 16 amino acids long. V lost 7 bases to trimming and J lost 6 bases; unmatched junction nucleotides: 8. CDR3 in amino acids: CASIRGQGASNSPLHF. The CDR3 DNA reads as TGTGCCAGCATCCGTGGACAGGGGGCAAGTAATTCACCCCTCCACTTT.

V and J are TRBV7-2 and TRBJ1-2; TRBD1 aligns across 9 bases. The CDR3 loop spans 15 amino acids. J was trimmed by 8 bases and V by 1 base; bases with no gene match: 8. The germline CDR1 and CDR2 sequences are SGHTA and FQGNSA. CDR3 DNA: TGTGCCAGCAGCTTAGTGGGACAGGGAGGGGGAGGCTACACCTTC. Translation: CASSLVGQGGGGYTF.

This chain joins TRBV9 and TRBJ1-1; no clear D gene. The V gene's germline CDR1 is SGDLS and CDR2 YYNGEE. Deletions cut 0 bases from V and 3 bases from J, with 3 bases between. This CDR3 region has 12 residues. In DNA form, the CDR3 reads TGTGCCAGCAGCGTAGGCGACACTGAAGCTTTCTTT. Its translation is CASSVGDTEAFF.

The rearrangement links TRBV9 to TRBJ1-1, with 8 bases aligning to TRBD1. The CDR3 runs 16 residues. Germline-derived CDR1 and CDR2 are SGDLS and YYNGEE. Germline trimming cut 0 bases from V and 7 bases from J; bases unmatched to any gene: 11. The chain's CDR3 is CASSVATAGGEDEAFF. CDR3 DNA: TGTGCCAGCAGCGTAGCTACCGCAGGGGGCGAGGATGAAGCTTTCTTT. The entire variable domain, with the rest obtained from reference TRBV9 and TRBJ1-1, is as follows: DSGVTQTPKHLITATGQRVTLRCSPRSGDLSVYWYQQSLDQGLQFLIQYYNGEERAKGNILERFSAQQFPDLHSELNLSSLELGDSALYFCASSVATAGGEDEAFFGQGTRLTVV.